Listed below are T cell receptor beta chains from one sample, sequenced in a study of T cell changes during pregnancy in multiple sclerosis. Libraries were prepared by immunoSEQ multiplex PCR; TCRdb keeps only in-frame clonotypes and omits some of them. The data contain around 32,000 clones, around 92% of them singletons. Sequences were derived from CD8+ T cells from peripheral blood mononuclear cells, sampled in the second trimester of pregnancy. These receptors were taken from a female donor in good health, enrolled as a control in a pregnancy study. Both conserved end residues are part of each CDR3. D genes are given only for firm matches. Some rows have no size entry. The others give once, few or many, or a class for an expanded clone.

v_gene	j_gene	d_gene	abundance	CDR3nt	CDR3aa
TRBV4-2	TRBJ2-7	NA	few	TGTGCCAGCAGCATCACCACAGGGCCCTCCTACGAGCAGTACTTC	CASSITTGPSYEQYF
TRBV4-1	TRBJ1-2	TRBD1	NA	TGCGCCAGCAGCCCTTTCCCGGGACAGGGGAATGGCTACACCTTC	CASSPFPGQGNGYTF
TRBV13	TRBJ2-4	TRBD1	NA	TGTGCCAGCACCAACAGGACAGGAGGCAAAAACATTCAGTACTTC	CASTNRTGGKNIQYF
TRBV30	TRBJ1-2	NA	NA	TGTGCCTGGAGTTTTTCTCGGAGTGGTGGGTATGGCTACACCTTC	CAWSFSRSGGYGYTF
TRBV6-8	TRBJ2-7	TRBD2	NA	TGTGCCACCCGACGGGAGCGGGACCTCTCCTACGAGCAGTACTTC	CATRRERDLSYEQYF
TRBV9	TRBJ2-1	TRBD2	NA	TGTGCCAGCAGCGTGGGAGGGGCGGGTCCCTACAATGAGCAGTTCTTC	CASSVGGAGPYNEQFF
TRBV4-1	TRBJ1-3	TRBD1	NA	TGCGCCAGCAGCCACGGGACAGGCTCTGGAAACACCATATATTTT	CASSHGTGSGNTIYF
TRBV6-5	TRBJ2-7	NA	NA	TGTGCCAGCAGTTCGGAACTTCAGGGCGAGCAGTACTTC	CASSSELQGEQYF
TRBV9	TRBJ2-1	NA	once	TGTGCCAGCAGCGTAGCATCAGGTAGTGAGCAGTTCTTC	CASSVASGSEQFF
TRBV19	TRBJ1-6	TRBD1	NA	TGTGCCAGTAGCCCAGGGGGCCCGAATTCACCCCTCCACTTT	CASSPGGPNSPLHF
TRBV29-1	TRBJ2-7	TRBD1	NA	TGCAGCGTTGAAGAGGAACAGGGGGCATACGAGCAGTACTTC	CSVEEEQGAYEQYF
TRBV4-3	TRBJ1-1	NA	NA	TGCGCCAGCAGCCAGGGGACTCAAGCTTTCTTT	CASSQGTQAFF
TRBV16	TRBJ1-2	TRBD1	NA	TGTGCCAGCAGCCCAGGGACAGGGTTGAACTATGGCTACACCTTC	CASSPGTGLNYGYTF
TRBV20-1	TRBJ1-3	NA	NA	TGCAGTGCCCCATCTGGAAACACCATATATTTT	CSAPSGNTIYF
TRBV13	TRBJ2-3	NA	NA	TGTGCCAGCCTTGAGGCTAACACAGATACGCAGTATTTT	CASLEANTDTQYF
TRBV7-9	TRBJ2-1	TRBD1	NA	TGTGCCAGCAGCAAATCGGGACAGGGTAATGAGCAGTTCTTC	CASSKSGQGNEQFF
TRBV5-1	TRBJ2-7	TRBD1	NA	TGCGCCAGCAGCTTAGTGGCCCGGGACAGGGGGTCGGAACAGTACTTC	CASSLVARDRGSEQYF
TRBV29-1	TRBJ1-2	NA	NA	TGCAGCGTTCAGGTTAACTATGGCTACACCTTC	CSVQVNYGYTF
TRBV7-3	TRBJ1-2	NA	NA	TGTGCCAGCAGCGATGGCAGCTATGGCTACACCTTC	CASSDGSYGYTF
TRBV6-5	TRBJ1-2	TRBD1	NA	TGTGCCAGCAGTTACGGTCGGCAGGGGGCTTATACCTTC	CASSYGRQGAYTF
TRBV7-2	TRBJ2-3	NA	NA	TGTGCCAGCAGCCCAGATATGGATACGCAGTATTTT	CASSPDMDTQYF
TRBV10-3	TRBJ1-1	TRBD1	few	TGTGCCATCAGTGAGGACAGGGGCACTGAAGCTTTCTTT	CAISEDRGTEAFF
TRBV7-3	TRBJ2-3	TRBD2	NA	TGTGCCAGCAGCATGGCGGGGGGGTACACAGATACGCAGTATTTT	CASSMAGGYTDTQYF
TRBV19	TRBJ1-1	NA	NA	TGTGCCAGTAGCCACGGACAGATGAACACTGAAGCTTTCTTT	CASSHGQMNTEAFF
TRBV7-9	TRBJ1-5	NA	few	TGTGCCAGCAGCTTACAAGACTCGCCTAATCAGCCCCAGCATTTT	CASSLQDSPNQPQHF
TRBV7-7	TRBJ2-1	NA	NA	TGTGCTAGCAGCACAGGACCGAGCTCCTACAATGAGCAGTTCTTC	CASSTGPSSYNEQFF
TRBV6-5	TRBJ1-1	NA	once	TGTGCCAGCGCCCAGTCTCGAGGCACTGAAGCTTTCTTT	CASAQSRGTEAFF
TRBV27	TRBJ1-4	NA	NA	TGTGCCAGCAGTTCCCAACCGAGGGAAAAACTGTTTTTT	CASSSQPREKLFF
TRBV6-6	TRBJ1-4	NA	NA	TGTGCCAGCAGTTACCCGAGGGACAAGATGGGAAAACTGTTTTTT	CASSYPRDKMGKLFF
TRBV5-6	TRBJ2-2	TRBD1	few	TGTGCCAGCAGCTTTGGACAGGGGGTAACTGGGGAGCTGTTTTTT	CASSFGQGVTGELFF
TRBV11-2	TRBJ2-3	NA	NA	TGTGCCAGCAGCTTCGACTCCTCCGATACGCAGTATTTT	CASSFDSSDTQYF
TRBV29-1	TRBJ1-3	NA	NA	TGCAGCGTTGTAAAGCCCGGCAGCGTTGCGAGTAGAGAAAAGGGGCCCCGCTCTGGAAACACCATATATTTT	CSVVKPGSVASREKGPRSGNTIYF
TRBV30	TRBJ1-1	NA	few	TGTGCCTGGAGATCCCCCGAGCCTTATGAAGCTTTCTTT	CAWRSPEPYEAFF
TRBV5-1	TRBJ1-2	TRBD1	NA	TGCGCCAGCAGCCGAAGGGACAGCTATGGCTACACCTTC	CASSRRDSYGYTF
TRBV7-6	TRBJ2-1	TRBD2	NA	TGTGCCAGCAGCCCGGGGGGGGAGCAGTTCTTC	CASSPGGEQFF
TRBV2	TRBJ1-1	TRBD1	NA	TGTGCCAGCAGTGCGGGAGGACAGGGTAGGACTGAAGCTTTCTTT	CASSAGGQGRTEAFF
TRBV6-5	TRBJ2-3	NA	once	TGTGCCAGCAGTTACGAGGGACATGCGGTTACAGATACGCAGTATTTT	CASSYEGHAVTDTQYF
TRBV5-1	TRBJ2-1	NA	NA	TGCGCCAGCCGCCCGTCGGCAGGTGAGCAGTTCTTC	CASRPSAGEQFF
TRBV7-7	TRBJ2-2	TRBD1	NA	TGTGCCAGCAGTCAAGCTAGCTGGACAGGGGACACCGGGGAGCTGTTTTTT	CASSQASWTGDTGELFF
TRBV27	TRBJ2-1	TRBD2	NA	TGTGCCAGCAGTTTTCTAGCGGGGGGTTACCTCAATGAGCAGTTCTTC	CASSFLAGGYLNEQFF
TRBV19	TRBJ1-1	TRBD1	NA	TGTGCCAGTAGTTTAACAGGGGGGCCTCTGAATGCTTTCTTT	CASSLTGGPLNAFF
TRBV27	TRBJ1-2	NA	once	TGTGCCAGCAGTTTGAGTCTTCTGGAGGGCTACACCTTC	CASSLSLLEGYTF
TRBV6-1	TRBJ2-7	TRBD1	NA	TGTGCCAGCAGTTTGACAGGGCACTCCTACGAGCAGTACTTC	CASSLTGHSYEQYF
TRBV7-9	TRBJ2-5	TRBD2	NA	TGTGCCAGCAGCTTAGCGGAGCGGGGGCCGGGGGAGACCCAGTACTTC	CASSLAERGPGETQYF
TRBV2	TRBJ1-2	TRBD1	NA	TGTGCCAGCAGTGAACCGCAAGGACAGGGTATCGACTATGGCTACACCTTC	CASSEPQGQGIDYGYTF
TRBV9	TRBJ1-3	TRBD1	few	TGTGCCAGCAGCGCGGACAGGAGCTCTGGAAACACCATATATTTT	CASSADRSSGNTIYF
TRBV6-1	TRBJ2-7	NA	NA	TGTGCCAGCAGTGACGACGTCGGGGGCTCCTACGAGCAGTACTTC	CASSDDVGGSYEQYF
TRBV19	TRBJ1-1	TRBD1	NA	TGTGCCAGTAGTGGGCAGGGGGGACCTGAAGCTTTCTTT	CASSGQGGPEAFF
TRBV30	TRBJ2-3	TRBD2	NA	TGTGCCTGGAGTCCGCCAAAGCTAGCGGGGGCCTCCACAGATACGCAGTATTTT	CAWSPPKLAGASTDTQYF
TRBV5-4	TRBJ1-1	NA	once	TGTGCCAGCAGCGCCACCACGGACACCAATCCAGGAGCTTTCTTT	CASSATTDTNPGAFF
TRBV4-2	TRBJ1-4	NA	NA	TGTGCCAGCAGCCAAGTACGGGGGGGGGAAAAACTGTTTTTT	CASSQVRGGEKLFF
TRBV11-2	TRBJ2-3	TRBD2	NA	TGTGCCAGCAGCTCCAACCGGGGAGGGGCGGGAGATACGCAGTATTTT	CASSSNRGGAGDTQYF
TRBV12-5	TRBJ2-2	TRBD1	NA	TGTGCTAGTGGAATATTGACAGGGACCACCGGGGAGCTGTTTTTT	CASGILTGTTGELFF